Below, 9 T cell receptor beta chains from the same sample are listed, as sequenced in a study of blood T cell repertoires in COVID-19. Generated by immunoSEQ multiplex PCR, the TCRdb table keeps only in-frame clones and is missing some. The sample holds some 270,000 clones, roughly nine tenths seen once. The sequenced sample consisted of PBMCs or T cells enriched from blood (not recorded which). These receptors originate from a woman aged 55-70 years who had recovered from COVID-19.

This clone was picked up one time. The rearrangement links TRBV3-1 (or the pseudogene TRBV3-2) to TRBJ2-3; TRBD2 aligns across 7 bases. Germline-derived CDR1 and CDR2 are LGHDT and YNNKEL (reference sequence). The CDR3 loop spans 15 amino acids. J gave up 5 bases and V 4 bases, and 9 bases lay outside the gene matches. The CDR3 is CASSRMPRGEDTQYF. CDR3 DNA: TGTGCCAGCAGCCGCATGCCCCGGGGGGAAGATACGCAGTATTTT.

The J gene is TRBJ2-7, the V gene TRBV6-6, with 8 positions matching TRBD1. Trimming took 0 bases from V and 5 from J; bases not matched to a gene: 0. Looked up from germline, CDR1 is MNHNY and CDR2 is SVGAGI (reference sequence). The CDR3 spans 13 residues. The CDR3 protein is CASSYSDRDEQYF. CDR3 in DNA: TGTGCCAGCAGTTACTCGGACAGGGACGAGCAGTACTTC.

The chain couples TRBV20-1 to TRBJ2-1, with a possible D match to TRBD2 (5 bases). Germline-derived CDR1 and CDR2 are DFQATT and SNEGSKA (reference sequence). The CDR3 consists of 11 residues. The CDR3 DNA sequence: TGCTCCCTCGAGGGAAACAATGAGCAGTTCTTC. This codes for CSLEGNNEQFF.

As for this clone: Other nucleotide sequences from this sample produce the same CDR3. The CDR3 DNA is TGCGCCAGCAGCTTGGGACAGTCTGGAAACACCATATATTTT. Translating gives CASSLGQSGNTIYF. The chain is built from TRBV5-1 and TRBJ1-3; maybe TRBD1 (5 bases). Trimming took off 0 bases at V and 1 base at J, with 5 bases between the two ends. Per germline, CDR1 SGHRS and CDR2 YFSETQ. The CDR3 runs 14 residues.

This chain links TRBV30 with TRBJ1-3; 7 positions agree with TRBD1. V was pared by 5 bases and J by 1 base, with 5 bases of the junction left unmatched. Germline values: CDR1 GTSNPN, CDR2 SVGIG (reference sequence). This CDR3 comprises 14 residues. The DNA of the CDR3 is TGTGCCTGGGAGGGGACAGAGTCTGGAAACACCATATATTTT. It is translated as CAWEGTESGNTIYF.

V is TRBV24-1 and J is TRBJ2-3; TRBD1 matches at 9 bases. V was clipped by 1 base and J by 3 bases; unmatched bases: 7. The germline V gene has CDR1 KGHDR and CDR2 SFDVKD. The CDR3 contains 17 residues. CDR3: CATSDFRGDRGTDTQYF. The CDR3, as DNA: TGTGCCACCAGTGATTTCAGGGGCGACAGGGGGACAGATACGCAGTATTTT.

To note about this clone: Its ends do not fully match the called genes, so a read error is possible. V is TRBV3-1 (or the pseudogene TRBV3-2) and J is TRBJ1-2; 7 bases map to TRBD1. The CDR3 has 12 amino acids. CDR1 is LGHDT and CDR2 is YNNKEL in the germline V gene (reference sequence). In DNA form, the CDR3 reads TGTGCCAGCAGCCAACAAACAGGGGCCCTCTTCTTC. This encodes CASSQQTGALFF.

The CDR3 DNA reads TGTGCCAGCAGCCAAGAGGTTTGGTGGCCTAGCGGAAGACACGACAATGAGCAGTTCTTC. Protein: CASSQEVWWPSGRHDNEQFF. V is TRBV4-2 and J is TRBJ2-1, with 7 positions matching TRBD2. CDR1 is LGHNA, CDR2 YNFKEQ, per germline. This CDR3 region has 20 residues. V lost 0 bases to trimming and J lost 5 bases; unmatched junction nucleotides: 19.

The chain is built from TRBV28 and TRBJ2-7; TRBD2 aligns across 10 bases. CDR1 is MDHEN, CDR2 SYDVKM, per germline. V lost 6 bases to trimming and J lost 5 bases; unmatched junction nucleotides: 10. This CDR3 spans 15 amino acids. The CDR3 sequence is CASSPSSGSLHEQYF. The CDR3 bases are TGTGCCAGCAGCCCCTCTAGCGGGAGTCTCCACGAGCAGTACTTC.